A selection of T cell receptor beta chains follows, all from one sample in a study of blood T cell repertoires in COVID-19. Sequencing was performed with immunoSEQ multiplex PCR; in TCRdb, only in-frame clones are kept and a portion is missing. Of under 250,000 clones listed, around 80% are singletons. Source material: peripheral blood. Receptor source: a man aged 45 to 65 with active or convalescent COVID-19. CDR3s include the opening cysteine and the closing phenylalanine or tryptophan. D genes are given only for firm matches. For some rows the clone size is stated as once, few or many, or as a class when expanded; others skip it.

size,D,V,J,CDR3,DNA
NA,TRBD1,TRBV5-4,TRBJ2-7,CASSQTGASYEQYF,TGTGCCAGCAGCCAGACAGGGGCCTCCTACGAGCAGTACTTC
NA,TRBD1,TRBV7-2,TRBJ2-2,CASRVAGGMPGELFF,TGTGCCAGCAGGGTAGCAGGGGGTATGCCCGGGGAGCTGTTTTTT
NA,TRBD2,TRBV11-2,TRBJ2-3,CASSSRGGRAVTDTQYF,TGTGCCAGCAGCTCTAGAGGCGGGAGGGCCGTCACAGATACGCAGTATTTT
NA,TRBD1,TRBV23-1,TRBJ2-2,CASSPSRQGLNTGELFF,TGCGCCAGCAGTCCCTCCCGACAGGGCCTCAACACCGGGGAGCTGTTTTTT
NA,TRBD2,TRBV7-2,TRBJ2-1,CASSLEGGSSGYSYNEQFF,TGTGCCAGCAGCTTAGAGGGGGGGTCTAGCGGGTACTCCTACAATGAGCAGTTCTTC
NA,NA,TRBV5-4,TRBJ1-1,CASSLQGVLNTEAFF,TGTGCCAGCAGCTTACAGGGAGTTTTGAACACTGAAGCTTTCTTT
NA,TRBD2,TRBV28,TRBJ2-1,CASSLPLGLAGEENEQFF,TGTGCCAGCAGTTTACCGCTAGGACTAGCGGGAGAAGAGAATGAGCAGTTCTTC
NA,TRBD1,TRBV6-6,TRBJ2-3,CASSYPTGGVDTQYF,TGTGCCAGCAGTTACCCCACAGGGGGCGTTGATACGCAGTATTTT
NA,NA,TRBV11-2,TRBJ2-1,CASRETGANEQFF,TGTGCCAGCAGGGAAACTGGGGCCAATGAGCAGTTCTTC
NA,NA,TRBV23-1,TRBJ1-4,CASSPGAPNEKLFF,TGCGCCAGCAGTCCAGGGGCACCTAATGAAAAACTGTTTTTT
NA,TRBD2,TRBV7-2,TRBJ2-3,CASSFGGRGADTQYF,TGTGCCAGCAGCTTCGGGGGGCGGGGGGCAGATACGCAGTATTTT
NA,NA,TRBV5-1,TRBJ2-7,CASSLLPQGSTYEQYF,TGCGCCAGCAGCTTGCTCCCTCAGGGTTCAACCTACGAGCAGTACTTC
NA,NA,TRBV18,TRBJ1-5,CASSPVPLGPINQPQHF,TGTGCCAGCTCACCGGTTCCTTTGGGGCCTATCAATCAGCCCCAGCATTTT
NA,NA,TRBV4-1,TRBJ1-1,CASSPREGGTEAFF,TGCGCCAGCAGCCCGAGGGAAGGGGGCACTGAAGCTTTCTTT
NA,NA,TRBV7-2,TRBJ2-3,CASSFRVESTDTQYF,TGTGCCAGCAGCTTTAGAGTAGAAAGCACAGATACGCAGTATTTT
NA,TRBD1,TRBV29-1,TRBJ1-1,CSVWDRETEAFF,TGCAGCGTTTGGGACAGGGAGACTGAAGCTTTCTTT
NA,TRBD1,TRBV5-5,TRBJ1-6,CASSLGGTGASPLHF,TGTGCCAGCAGCTTAGGCGGGACAGGGGCTTCACCCCTCCACTTT
NA,TRBD1,TRBV19,TRBJ1-1,CASSLQGIPEAFF,TGTGCCAGTAGTCTACAGGGGATACCTGAAGCTTTCTTT
NA,NA,TRBV5-5,TRBJ2-3,CASSFGGVGTDTQYF,TGTGCCAGCAGCTTCGGGGGAGTGGGCACAGATACGCAGTATTTT
NA,NA,TRBV21-1,TRBJ2-3,CATPRLAATDTQYF,TGTGCCACCCCCAGACTAGCGGCCACAGATACGCAGTATTTT
NA,NA,TRBV2,TRBJ1-4,CAFRGREGEKLFF,TGTGCCTTCAGAGGACGGGAGGGTGAAAAACTGTTTTTT
NA,TRBD1,TRBV7-2,TRBJ1-2,CASSLGAGTGDGYTF,TGTGCCAGCAGCTTAGGGGCCGGGACAGGGGACGGCTACACCTTC
NA,NA,TRBV27,TRBJ1-4,CASSRRGWGEKLFF,TGTGCCAGCAGCCGGCGGGGGTGGGGTGAAAAACTGTTTTTT
once,NA,TRBV7-2,TRBJ2-2,CASSQTVRGSSTGELFF,TGTGCCAGCAGTCAAACAGTACGGGGTTCGAGCACCGGGGAGCTGTTTTTT
once,NA,TRBV18,TRBJ1-1,CASSRQKANTEAFF,TGTGCCAGCTCTCGACAGAAGGCGAACACTGAAGCTTTCTTT
few,TRBD1,TRBV7-3,TRBJ2-1,CASSLTAQGNEQFF,TGTGCCAGCAGCTTAACGGCACAGGGGAATGAGCAGTTCTTC
NA,NA,TRBV28,TRBJ2-7,CASSLGQGTYEQYF,TGTGCCAGCAGTTTAGGGCAGGGAACATACGAGCAGTACTTC
NA,NA,TRBV5-7,TRBJ2-5,CASSLEGGTVQETQYF,TGTGCCAGCAGCTTGGAGGGCGGGACAGTACAAGAGACCCAGTACTTC
NA,NA,TRBV5-1,TRBJ1-6,CASSFGSGTNSSPLHF,TGCGCCAGCAGCTTTGGCTCCGGGACTAATAGTTCACCCCTCCACTTT
NA,NA,TRBV7-2,TRBJ2-5,CASSLMGGQETQYF,TGTGCCAGCAGCTTAATGGGGGGTCAAGAGACCCAGTACTTC
NA,NA,TRBV2,TRBJ1-4,CASSIPRATNEKLFF,TGTGCCAGCAGTATTCCTAGAGCAACTAATGAAAAACTGTTTTTT
NA,NA,TRBV2,TRBJ2-3,CASSGWRGDTQYF,TGTGCCAGCAGTGGGTGGAGGGGTGATACGCAGTATTTT
NA,NA,TRBV6-6,TRBJ1-2,CASSYGGTAYGYTF,TGTGCCAGCAGTTACGGCGGAACGGCTTATGGCTACACCTTC
NA,NA,TRBV5-1,TRBJ1-2,CASSYDGNNYGYTF,TGCGCCAGCAGCTACGATGGCAACAACTATGGCTACACCTTC
few,NA,TRBV5-1,TRBJ2-1,CASSLRGATYNEQFF,TGCGCCAGCAGCTTAAGGGGCGCAACCTACAATGAGCAGTTCTTC
NA,TRBD2,TRBV4-1,TRBJ2-6,CASSQASAGEGPSGANVLTF,TGCGCCAGCAGCCAAGCGTCGGCGGGAGAGGGCCCATCTGGGGCCAACGTCCTGACTTTC
once,TRBD1,TRBV6-2/TRBV6-3,TRBJ1-1,CASSSLTDREKTEAFF,TGTGCCAGCAGTTCACTGACGGACAGGGAAAAAACTGAAGCTTTCTTT
NA,TRBD1,TRBV10-1,TRBJ1-4,CASRRGGQGTEKLFF,TGCGCCAGCAGGCGGGGGGGACAGGGGACCGAAAAACTGTTTTTT
NA,TRBD2,TRBV29-1,TRBJ2-1,CSATSGRADNEQFF,TGCAGCGCAACTAGCGGGAGGGCCGACAATGAGCAGTTCTTC
NA,TRBD1,TRBV29-1,TRBJ1-2,CSVEDRDNYGYTF,TGCAGCGTTGAGGACAGGGATAACTATGGCTACACCTTC
NA,TRBD2,TRBV4-3,TRBJ2-7,CASSQDTGLGYEQYF,TGCGCCAGCAGCCAAGATACGGGACTAGGCTACGAGCAGTACTTC